This entry lists 10 T cell receptor beta chains sequenced from one sample in a study of shared clonotypes between healthy human individuals. Sequencing was performed with immunoSEQ multiplex PCR; in TCRdb, only in-frame clones are kept and a portion is missing. The data contain 2 million to 2.5 million clones, 92% of them singletons. The sequencing sample was made of naive CD4+ T cells from PBMCs. The subset: CD45RA+ positively selected. The receptors originated from a man aged 18 to 35 in good health. Some clones in this sample may be carry-over from other donors' samples.

The chain combines TRBV10-1 with TRBJ2-7; no firm D call. The CDR3 runs to 12 residues. V dropped 7 bases and J dropped 5 bases, with 12 bases sitting between them. The V gene's germline CDR1 is WNHNN and CDR2 SYGVQD (reference sequence). The DNA for the CDR3 is TGCGCCAGCATCACGGATAGGCACGAGCAGTACTTC. It specifies CASITDRHEQYF.

The chain recombines TRBV19 with TRBJ1-5, with D possibly matching TRBD1 (6 bases). Germline V gene sequence: CDR1 LNHDA, CDR2 SQIVND (reference sequence). The length of the CDR3 is 15 residues. Deletions cut 3 bases from V and 0 bases from J, with 9 bases between. The CDR3 loop is CASSMRGVSNQPQHF. Here the CDR3 DNA reads TGTGCCAGTAGTATGAGGGGGGTTAGCAATCAGCCCCAGCATTTT.

About this clone itself: Different DNA sequences within this sample yield the same CDR3. The rearrangement links TRBV5-1 to TRBJ2-7; perhaps TRBD1 as D (6 bases). Germline V gene lookup returns CDR1 SGHRS and CDR2 YFSETQ. CDR3 length equals 14 residues. Trimming removed 0 bases from V and 3 bases from J, with 10 bases in between. Here the CDR3 reads CASSLGGQNYEQYF. In DNA form, the CDR3 reads TGCGCCAGCAGCTTGGGGGGACAAAACTACGAGCAGTACTTC.

This chain connects TRBV19 to TRBJ2-6, with a tentative D call TRBD2 (6 bases). The CDR3 has 16 residues. V was cut by 3 bases and J by 3 bases, with 12 bases left in between. From germline, CDR1 is LNHDA and CDR2 SQIVND (reference sequence). This chain's CDR3 is CASSMVWGGGANVLTF. Written as DNA, the CDR3 is TGTGCCAGTAGTATGGTTTGGGGAGGTGGGGCCAACGTCCTGACTTTC.

V and J are TRBV2 and TRBJ2-6, with a weak D call TRBD1 (5 bases). The CDR3 is 15 residues long. Germline CDR1 SNHLY, CDR2 FYNNEI. V gave up 2 bases and J gave up 4 bases, with 9 bases separating them. The CDR3 region is CASSEMGPGANVLTF. The CDR3 DNA sequence: TGTGCCAGCAGTGAAATGGGGCCCGGGGCCAACGTCCTGACTTTC.

The table lists this clone with a count of one. The gene calls are TRBV6-1 and TRBJ2-7; D unclear. The germline CDR1 and CDR2 sequences are MNHNS and SASEGT. Trimming cost V 0 bases and J 1 base, with 10 bases left between them. This CDR3 spans 15 amino acids. The CDR3 loop is CASSEAPHESYEQYF. Here the CDR3 DNA reads TGTGCCAGCAGTGAAGCGCCCCACGAATCCTACGAGCAGTACTTC.

The rearrangement uses TRBV7-3 and TRBJ2-2, with 13 bases fitting TRBD2. Per the germline V gene, CDR1 is SGHTA and CDR2 is FQGTGA. The junction had 0 bases not matched to a gene; V was cut back by 3 bases and J by 5 bases. This CDR3 has 15 amino acids. In nucleotides, the CDR3 is TGTGCCAGCAGCTTGACTAGCGGGAGGACCGGGGAGCTGTTTTTT. Protein: CASSLTSGRTGELFF.

The chain employs TRBV27 and TRBJ2-7; D is uncertain. Trimming cost V 6 bases and J 3 bases, with 12 bases left between them. This CDR3 is 13 amino acids long. Germline lookup yields CDR1 MNHEY and CDR2 SMNVEV (reference sequence). The CDR3 sequence is CASSQKSDYEQYF. The CDR3 DNA follows: TGTGCCAGCAGCCAAAAGAGTGACTACGAGCAGTACTTC.

Worth noting for this clone: This CDR3 is also generated by other DNA sequences in the sample. J is TRBJ2-2 and V is TRBV11-3; D remains ambiguous. The CDR3 runs 13 residues. Per germline, CDR1 SGHNT and CDR2 YENEEA. The V and J ends lost 2 bases and 4 bases respectively, with 5 bases between them. The CDR3, as DNA: TGTGCCAGCAGCTTATCTAGCACCGGGGAGCTGTTTTTT. Translated, it gives CASSLSSTGELFF.

The chain is built from TRBV18 and TRBJ2-1, with D tentatively TRBD2 (6 bases). The CDR3 extends over 15 amino acids. Trimming removed 3 bases from V and 7 bases from J, with 16 bases in between. Per germline, CDR1 KGHSH and CDR2 LQKENI. CDR3 bases: TGTGCCAGCTCACCGGTATGGGGGGTTCGTAATGAGCAGTTCTTC. Protein sequence: CASSPVWGVRNEQFF.